This paragraph covers one T cell receptor (beta chain) sequence. Its antigen is not known. In the CD4+ fraction, cells were divided into CD45RA+ naive and CD45RA-negative memory subsets. The CDR3 loop spans 15 amino acids. Germline CDR1 is LNHDA and CDR2 is SQIVND (reference sequence). Trimming left V 4 bases short and J 0 bases short, with 13 bases between. The data were obtained in a study of shared clonotypes between healthy human individuals. About the research overall: Each donor's CD4 naive and CD4 memory cells filled three plates apiece, CD8 naive two, and CD8 memory one. General observations from the study: Shared clonotypes: about 4.6% naive CD4, 3.5% to 4% naive CD8, 2.3% memory CD4, approximately 0.41% memory CD8. Clonotypes shared by all four sorted-subset donors had higher generation probabilities than non-shared clonotypes.

Libraries were prepared by immunoSEQ multiplex PCR; TCRdb keeps only in-frame clonotypes and omits some of them. The profile covers roughly 2.2 million clones, with roughly 90% appearing a single time and approximately 0.41% taken by the ten largest. J is TRBJ2-7 and V is TRBV19, with D maybe TRBD1 (6 bases). The origin of this receptor is a young man in good health. Some clones in this sample may be carry-over from other donors' samples. The source material was naive CD4+ T cells from PBMCs. Subset reported: CD45RA+ positively selected. CDR3 protein: CASSKGDTSSYEQYF. The CDR3 DNA reads as TGTGCCAGTAGTAAGGGGGACACGAGCTCCTACGAGCAGTACTTC.